The clone carrying this T cell receptor beta chain was found a few times. Antigen specificity is unknown. Germline CDR1 DFQATT, CDR2 SNEGSKA (reference sequence). Trimming left V 3 bases short and J 4 bases short, with 16 bases between. The CDR3 has 15 amino acids. The TCRbeta library was prepared with unique molecular identifiers. TCRdb passed the PCR reads through MiXCR, listing each CDR3 protein once. The data hold just over 950,000 distinct CDR3 sequences, with about 31% observed a single time. The data are from a study of T-cell reconstitution after alpha-beta-depleted transplantation in children. Study results and limitations: Where some patients showed high TCRbeta diversity at day 60, it came from recipient T cells and thymic progenitors that had survived. When one year had passed after transplant, most T-cell counts and diversity came from newly produced T cells. Expanded clones from the graft, numbering several hundred, reportedly supplied alpha-beta T cells about two months after transplant.

V is TRBV20-1 and J is TRBJ2-1; D is undetermined. The sequencing here drew on PBMCs, mostly from graft donor cells, taken 360 days after TCRalphabeta/CD19-depleted stem cell transplant. This TCR derives from a boy under two years old who had a stem cell transplant for SCID, so the T cells may come from the graft donor. The CDR3 loop is CSASSLKDVYNEQFF. The CDR3 DNA follows: TGCAGTGCTAGCAGTTTAAAGGACGTATACAATGAGCAGTTCTTC.